Below, 10 T cell receptor beta chains from the same sample are listed, as sequenced in a study of CD4 T cells in relation to SARS-CoV-2 and coronaviruses. TCRdb keeps only in-frame clones here, not all; method: immunoSEQ multiplex PCR. The repertoire holds about 21,000 clones, with roughly 66% as singletons. CD4+ T cells from unexposed donors were obtained before the COVID-19 pandemic (2011-2018). CD4+ T cells were isolated from the cells after 10 days of culture. No cognate antigen is known for these TCRs. Specimen: CD4+ T cells from PBMCs, cultured in vitro. All receptors come from a human donor in good health.

The rearrangement uses TRBV2 and TRBJ2-1, with TRBD2 identical over 7 bases. Germline-derived CDR1 and CDR2 are SNHLY and FYNNEI. The CDR3 covers 16 residues. After removal of 5 bases from V and 5 bases from J, the junction contained 12 bases not matched to a gene. The CDR3 DNA reads TGTGCCAGCAGTCCCTCTGCGGGGGACCCCGACAATGAGCAGTTCTTC. Protein: CASSPSAGDPDNEQFF.

This chain uses TRBV30 with TRBJ2-3; 14 positions agree with TRBD2. Germline V gene data show CDR1 as GTSNPN and CDR2 as SVGIG (reference sequence). This CDR3 is built from 16 residues. The J segment lost 4 bases and the V segment lost 2 bases, leaving 5 bases of the junction unmatched. CDR3 coding DNA: TGTGCCTGGAGTTCCGGACTAGCGGGAGGACCAGATACGCAGTATTTT. This sequence encodes CAWSSGLAGGPDTQYF.

The sample holds a few counts of this clone. The V and J genes are TRBV19 and TRBJ1-4; 11 nucleotides agree with TRBD1. This CDR3 is built from 15 residues. V lost 5 bases to trimming and J lost 8 bases; unmatched junction nucleotides: 7. Germline CDR1 and CDR2: LNHDA and SQIVND (reference sequence). For the CDR3, the DNA is TGTGCCAGTAGTCCTCGGACAGGGGGCGTAGAAAAACTGTTTTTT. This encodes CASSPRTGGVEKLFF.

The J gene is TRBJ2-3, the V gene TRBV5-1; the D gene is possibly TRBD1 (6 bases). In germline, CDR1 is SGHRS, CDR2 YFSETQ. V lost 5 bases and J lost 0, with 10 bases in between. The CDR3 extends over 14 amino acids. Here the CDR3 reads CASRQGASTDTQYF. The CDR3 DNA is TGCGCCAGCAGACAGGGTGCTAGCACAGATACGCAGTATTTT.

This clone was seen a handful of times. This sequence joins TRBV25-1 and TRBJ1-2; 7 nucleotides line up with TRBD1. Germline V gene lookup returns CDR1 MGHDK and CDR2 SYGVNS. The V and J ends lost 2 bases and 3 bases, in that order; junction bases with no gene match: 3. The CDR3 runs 14 residues. The CDR3 spells CASSEPGTDYGYTF. Written as DNA, the CDR3 is TGTGCCAGCAGTGAACCTGGGACAGACTATGGCTACACCTTC.

In its sample, this clone was seen once. The chain carries TRBV18 and TRBJ1-1; tentatively, D is TRBD1 (5 bases). The CDR3 is made up of 15 amino acids. Trimming took 3 bases from V and 5 from J, leaving 16 bases between them. Per germline, CDR1 KGHSH and CDR2 LQKENI. Here the CDR3 reads CASSPMRGSRTEAFF. For the CDR3, the DNA is TGTGCCAGCTCACCCATGCGGGGGAGTAGGACTGAAGCTTTCTTT.

The V and J genes are TRBV29-1 and TRBJ2-7, with 7 bases fitting TRBD2. V shed 4 bases and J 5 bases; nucleotides not matched to a gene: 5. From germline, CDR1 is SQVTM and CDR2 ANQGSEA. CDR3 length equals 12 residues. Written as DNA, the CDR3 is TGCAGCGTTGGGTCCAGCGGGAACGAGCAGTACTTC. This translates into CSVGSSGNEQYF.

The chain uses TRBV11-2 and TRBJ1-2; D is unresolved. Germline CDR1 SGHAT, CDR2 FQNNGV. The V and J ends lost 2 bases and 0 bases respectively, with 7 bases between them. The CDR3 loop spans 14 amino acids. CDR3 in amino acids: CASSLHSPNYGYTF. The CDR3 bases are TGTGCCAGCAGCTTACACAGCCCTAACTATGGCTACACCTTC.

The CDR3 coding sequence is TGCGCCAGCAGTGCCTCAGGGAATGAAGGCTACACCTTC. Its translation: CASSASGNEGYTF. The chain recombines TRBV10-1 with TRBJ1-2, with D possibly being TRBD1 (5 bases). Looked up from germline, CDR1 is WNHNN and CDR2 is SYGVQD (reference sequence). V dropped 4 bases and J dropped 8 bases, with 14 bases sitting between them. The CDR3 length is 13 residues.

This clone has just one count. This chain connects TRBV4-2 to TRBJ2-3, with D perhaps assigned TRBD1 or TRBD2 (6 bases each). Germline values: CDR1 LGHNA, CDR2 YNFKEQ. V lost 0 bases, J lost 0 bases, and 10 bases lay in between. The CDR3 is 16 residues long. The CDR3 DNA is TGTGCCAGCAGCCAAGATCTGGGGGGCAGCACAGATACGCAGTATTTT. Amino acids: CASSQDLGGSTDTQYF.